The rows below give T cell receptor beta chains drawn from one sample of a study of radiation and T cells in renal cell carcinoma. The protocol was immunoSEQ multiplex PCR, while the TCRdb copy is restricted to in-frame clones and leaves out a portion. The sample holds over 120,000 clones, around nine tenths seen once. This sample comprised blood, obtained from a patient whose treatment included radiotherapy and nephrectomy. The receptors originated from a woman in her fifties or sixties with renal cell carcinoma. The CDR3 runs from the conserved cysteine through the conserved F or W. D genes are given only for firm matches. The size field is filled for only some rows; it gives once, few, many or a size class.

d_call,clone_size,v_call,j_call,cdr3_nt,cdr3_aa
TRBD2,.,TRBV29-1,TRBJ2-2,TGCAGCGGCCGGACTAGCAAGAACACCGGGGAGCTGTTTTTT,CSGRTSKNTGELFF
.,once,TRBV7-2,TRBJ1-1,TGTGCCAGCAGTTCACGGGCCACACAGGGAGGTACTGAAGCTTTCTTT,CASSSRATQGGTEAFF
.,.,TRBV18,TRBJ1-5,TGTGCCAGCTCAGGGGACATTAATCAGCCCCAGCATTTT,CASSGDINQPQHF
TRBD2,.,TRBV7-9,TRBJ2-1,TGTGCCAGCGGTAAGCGGGGCATGACCTACAATGAGCAGTTCTTC,CASGKRGMTYNEQFF
.,.,TRBV14,TRBJ1-2,TGTGCCAGCAGCCATACACCCCAGGGAGGGAGAGGCTACACCTTC,CASSHTPQGGRGYTF
TRBD1,.,TRBV5-6,TRBJ1-5,TGTGCCAGCTACAACAGGGGAAGCAATCAGCCCCAGCATTTT,CASYNRGSNQPQHF
.,.,TRBV19,TRBJ2-7,TGTGCCAGTAGTACCCACGGCAGGGGATACGAGCAGTACTTC,CASSTHGRGYEQYF
.,.,TRBV18,TRBJ1-6,TGTGCCAGCTCACCACGAGGGGTGGATTCACCCCTCCACTTT,CASSPRGVDSPLHF
.,.,TRBV19,TRBJ1-2,TGTGCCAGCTTCCCCGCGGGAGACTATGGCTACACCTTC,CASFPAGDYGYTF
TRBD1,few,TRBV7-9,TRBJ1-6,TGTGCCAGCAGCTCGGGACAGGGGTTTTATAATTCACCCCTCCACTTT,CASSSGQGFYNSPLHF
.,.,TRBV6-1,TRBJ1-5,TGTGCCAGCACCACGGACGGAGATCAGCCCCAGCATTTT,CASTTDGDQPQHF
.,once,TRBV30,TRBJ1-2,TGTGCCTGGAGTCGCGACGGCGGCTATGGCTACACCTTC,CAWSRDGGYGYTF
TRBD2,.,TRBV11-2,TRBJ2-1,TGTGCCAGCAGCTTAGAGATAGCGGGGTACAATGAGCAGTTCTTC,CASSLEIAGYNEQFF
.,.,TRBV7-9,TRBJ1-2,TGTGCCAGCAGCTTAGTGACGGTTTCGCCTGGCTACACCTTC,CASSLVTVSPGYTF
.,.,TRBV5-6,TRBJ2-7,TGTGCCAGCAGCCGGGACGGAGGGAAAGGGGAGCAGTACTTC,CASSRDGGKGEQYF
TRBD1,.,TRBV19,TRBJ2-7,TGTGCCAGTAGTTTCGCCTCAGGGGGCCGTGGGGAGCAGTACTTC,CASSFASGGRGEQYF
.,.,TRBV7-9,TRBJ1-6,TGTGCCAGCAGCTTCGATGGCAGAACATCAAGTACTTCACCCCTCCACTTT,CASSFDGRTSSTSPLHF
TRBD1,.,TRBV6-1,TRBJ1-2,TGTGCCAGCAGCTTGACAGGGGCCAACTATGGCTACACCTTC,CASSLTGANYGYTF
TRBD2,.,TRBV18,TRBJ2-1,TGTGCCAGCTCACCCCGGACTAGCGGGGGTCTATACAATGAGCAGTTCTTC,CASSPRTSGGLYNEQFF
TRBD1,.,TRBV2,TRBJ1-5,TGTGCCAGCAGCCGGGACAGGGATCAGCCCCAGCATTTT,CASSRDRDQPQHF
.,.,TRBV7-8,TRBJ1-6,TGTGCCAGCAGCTTAGAGAGTAATAATTCACCCCTCCACTTT,CASSLESNNSPLHF
.,.,TRBV14,TRBJ2-7,TGTGCCAGCAGCCAAGAGGAGGACCAGGAGCAGTACTTC,CASSQEEDQEQYF
TRBD2,few,TRBV11-2,TRBJ2-1,TGTGCCAGCACCGTGACTAGCGGGGTACGATACAATGAGCAGTTCTTC,CASTVTSGVRYNEQFF
TRBD1,.,TRBV7-8,TRBJ1-5,TGTGCCAGCAGCTTCCGGGACAGGGGTGATCAGCCCCAGCATTTT,CASSFRDRGDQPQHF
TRBD2,.,TRBV5-1,TRBJ2-1,TGCGCCAGCAGGACTAGCGGGACCTACAATGAGCAGTTCTTC,CASRTSGTYNEQFF
TRBD1,.,TRBV4-2,TRBJ1-6,TGTGCCAGCAGCTCCCGGGACAGGGGTTTGGGTTCACCCCTCCACTTT,CASSSRDRGLGSPLHF
TRBD1,.,TRBV7-2,TRBJ1-2,TGTGCCAGCAGCTTAGTTTTACAGGGGGGAGGCTACACCTTC,CASSLVLQGGGYTF
.,once,TRBV7-3,TRBJ1-1,TGTGCCAGCAGCTTATCGGCTGGGAACACTGAAGCTTTCTTT,CASSLSAGNTEAFF
.,.,TRBV6-5,TRBJ1-2,TGTGCCAGCATGGGGGGACACCAGGTATCTTATGGCTACACCTTC,CASMGGHQVSYGYTF
.,.,TRBV2,TRBJ2-5,TGTGCCAGCAGGGGGACTCCCGACCGAGAGACCCAGTACTTC,CASRGTPDRETQYF
TRBD2,.,TRBV2,TRBJ2-2,TGTGCCAGCAGTCCGTTCGGGGCGGGGGCCGGGGAGCTGTTTTTT,CASSPFGAGAGELFF
TRBD1,.,TRBV5-6,TRBJ1-5,TGTGCCAGCAGCCATTACAGGGGGCGGAAGCCCCAGCATTTT,CASSHYRGRKPQHF